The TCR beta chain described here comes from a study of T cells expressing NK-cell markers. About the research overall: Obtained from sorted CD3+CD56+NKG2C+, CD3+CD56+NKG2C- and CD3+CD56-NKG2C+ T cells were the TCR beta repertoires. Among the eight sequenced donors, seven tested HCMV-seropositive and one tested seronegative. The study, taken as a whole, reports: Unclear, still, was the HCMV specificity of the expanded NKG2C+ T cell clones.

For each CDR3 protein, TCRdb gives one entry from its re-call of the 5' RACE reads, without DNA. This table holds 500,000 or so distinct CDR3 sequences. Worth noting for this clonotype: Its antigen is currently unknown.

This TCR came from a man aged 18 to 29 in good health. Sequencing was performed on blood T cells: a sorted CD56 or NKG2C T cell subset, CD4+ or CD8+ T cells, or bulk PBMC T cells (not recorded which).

CDR3 sequence: CSARDPPGRRYNEQFF. The chain combines TRBV20-1 with TRBJ2-1; the TCRdb call, TRBD1, lacks DNA for checking. The germline CDR1 and CDR2 sequences are DFQATT and SNEGSKA (reference sequence). This CDR3 comprises 16 residues.